This TCR beta chain was identified during a study of blood T cell repertoires in COVID-19 (dated by TCRdb to 2019 to 2021). Broadly, across the study: The collaborator samples originated in the United States, Italy and Spain and spanned the acute and convalescent phases of COVID-19. The prospective study material was composed of cDNA or gDNA derived from T cells, B-cell-depleted T cells, or PBMCs. The dataset comprised deeply sampled blood TCRbeta repertoires from subjects exposed to, actively infected with, or recovered from COVID-19. The repertoires were released in a freely available public database intended as a resource for research on the immune response to SARS-CoV-2. The samples were drawn from the first 160 participants of the ongoing ImmuneRACE study and from 950 to 1,500 subjects provided by 6 global collaborators. The sample metadata nearly always contained a de-identified subject ID, COVID-19 status, age in years and sex. Where HLA class I and class II types were available, the types were taken from metadata supplied by the sample provider, not from assay-based typing. The investigation overall reported the following: The amount of clinical and demographic metadata varied by source and participant and was provided uncurated.

Notes on this clone: No cognate antigen has been identified for it. No much larger clonotype is one base removed from it; base qualities were not supplied.

In Seattle, one collaborating source enrolled patients while the infection was active and tracked those patients longitudinally over the course of disease. The collaborating institutions used their own protocols to collect whole blood in K2EDTA tubes. Collaborator samples were shipped for TCRbeta analysis as frozen whole blood, isolated PBMCs, or DNA extracted from either sample type. TCRbeta CDR3 regions were amplified from genomic DNA using the immunoSEQ Assay, a bias-controlled multiplex PCR. As for how the authors treated the data: Within the assay, amplification of reference gene primers was used to estimate how many nucleated cells each sample contained. Sequence reads were collapsed and filtered to measure the absolute abundance of every unique TCRbeta CDR3 rearrangement. Productive Simpson clonality was computed per sample as the square root of Simpson's diversity index over productive rearrangements. In TCRdb, the immuneACCESS table is reduced to in-frame sequences with V and J assigned. These tables do not hold every clone; where another copy was compared, an unresolved V gene accounts for under half, and the others remain unexplained. V and J calls and clone size are given by that table; D and trimming were obtained from the DNA. Recorded for this sample are 380,000 or so clones; about 86% of them occurred a single time. The ten largest clones take up about 7% of the sample.

Material: peripheral blood. This clonotype originated in a woman aged 55-69 years with COVID-19, enrolled during active disease.

The CDR3 amino acid sequence is: CSVYGTGDSYEQYF. The bases are TGCAGCGTTTACGGGACAGGGGACTCCTACGAGCAGTACTTC. The chain links TRBV29-1 with TRBJ2-7, with 10 junctional bases fitting TRBD1. Reading from cysteine to phenylalanine, the CDR3 counts 14 amino acids. Of the read, only the CDR3 DNA is kept; its 42 bases are in frame from base 1. The germline V gene sets CDR1 to SQVTM and CDR2 to ANQGSEA. Unmatched junction bases come to 4, with V trimmed by 5 bases and J by 0 bases.